This entry is about one TCR beta chain. Methods used by the authors: How many nucleated cells were present was estimated from reference gene primer amplification. Profiled with immunoSEQ multiplex PCR; TCRdb holds only in-frame clones, not every one. Clone size and the V and J calls come from that table; the DNA yielded D and trimming. Among 180,000 or so clones, roughly 82% were seen once, and the ten largest hold 8% to 9.5%. This sample is part of a study of blood T cell repertoires in COVID-19. As for the study in general: The United States, Italy and Spain were the sources of the acute and convalescent COVID-19 samples. T cells, B-cell-depleted T cells, or PBMCs provided the cDNA or gDNA that served as material.

CDR3 length: 17 amino acids. Germline lookup yields CDR1 LNHDA and CDR2 SQIVND (reference sequence). With V trimmed by 10 bases and J by 0 bases, 12 bases remained unmatched. This chain links TRBV19 with TRBJ1-3; 10 nucleotides agree with TRBD1. The source of this sequence is a woman aged 70 to 79 with acute or convalescent COVID-19. The sequenced sample was peripheral blood. The CDR3 loop reads CATRTGQGLPSGNTIYF. In DNA form, the CDR3 reads TGTGCCACGCGTACGGGACAGGGGCTTCCCTCTGGAAACACCATATATTTT.